These T cell receptor beta chains were read from a single sample in a study of cytomegalovirus exposure and HLA in healthy donors. Measured with immunoSEQ multiplex PCR; TCRdb has only the in-frame clones, and not every one. The table has roughly 110,000 clones, about 74% seen once; the top ten hold around 15%. Sequenced material: PBMCs. These receptors came from a woman aged 40-49 years in good health and CMV-seropositive. CDR3s include the opening cysteine and the closing phenylalanine or tryptophan. Each record gives: V gene, D gene, clone size, J gene, CDR3 DNA, CDR3 protein. A D gene is named only where the DNA matches it firmly. Part of the rows lack a size; the others show once, few, many or a class for expanded clones.

TRBV29-1,NA,NA,TRBJ2-7,TGCAGCGTTGAGGACACTACCTACGAGCAGTACTTC,CSVEDTTYEQYF
TRBV5-6,TRBD1,NA,TRBJ1-2,TGTGCCAGCAGAAGAGTCCCGGGACAGGGTTTTCTCGGTGGCTACACCTTC,CASRRVPGQGFLGGYTF
TRBV27,TRBD2,NA,TRBJ2-3,TGTGCCAGCAGTTCCGCGGGGGGGCGGGTTCTTACGCAGTATTTT,CASSSAGGRVLTQYF
TRBV6-5,NA,NA,TRBJ1-2,TGTGCCAGCAGTTACTCGACACTTGGAGGCTACACCTTC,CASSYSTLGGYTF
TRBV5-4,NA,NA,TRBJ2-5,TGTGCCAGCAGCTTAGCGGAGGAGACCCAGTACTTC,CASSLAEETQYF
TRBV6-6,TRBD1,few,TRBJ1-3,TGTGCCAGCAGCGACAGGGTTACTGGAAACACCATATATTTT,CASSDRVTGNTIYF
TRBV2,NA,NA,TRBJ1-1,TGTGCCAGCAGTTCCCGAGGTGGGGCGCCGAACACTGAAGCTTTCTTT,CASSSRGGAPNTEAFF
TRBV4-1,NA,NA,TRBJ2-1,TGCGCCAGCAGCCGTGGATTGGCTAGGAGCTCCTACAATGAGCAGTTCTTC,CASSRGLARSSYNEQFF
TRBV19,TRBD1,NA,TRBJ1-5,TGTGCCAGTAGTAGGACAGGGAGTTATAGCAATCAGCCCCAGCATTTT,CASSRTGSYSNQPQHF
TRBV5-1,NA,NA,TRBJ2-1,TGCGCCAGCAGCGTCGAGCTGGGGGGACGTGAGCAGTTCTTC,CASSVELGGREQFF
TRBV15,NA,NA,TRBJ2-1,TGTGCCACCAGCAGAGATCTGCGAGGATCCTACAATGAGCAGTTCTTC,CATSRDLRGSYNEQFF
TRBV11-3,NA,NA,TRBJ2-5,TGTGCCAGCAGCTCTCGATCGACTAGTAAGACCCAGTACTTC,CASSSRSTSKTQYF
TRBV6-1,TRBD1,NA,TRBJ2-2,TGTGCCAGCAGCGGGACAGGGGTCACCGGGGAGCTGTTTTTT,CASSGTGVTGELFF
TRBV19,NA,NA,TRBJ1-6,TGTGCCAGTAGTACAATGACTGGGAGCTCCTATAATTCACCCCTCCACTTT,CASSTMTGSSYNSPLHF
TRBV6-6,TRBD1,few,TRBJ1-1,TGTGCCAGCAGTGACGGGACAGGGGGACACACTGAAGCTTTCTTT,CASSDGTGGHTEAFF
TRBV5-1,NA,NA,TRBJ1-3,TGCGCCAGCAGCTTGGCGGGACACATCTCCGGAAACACCATATATTTT,CASSLAGHISGNTIYF
TRBV29-1,NA,NA,TRBJ1-5,TGCAGCGTTGAAGATCTTCCCGGGTTTATCCATTTT,CSVEDLPGFIHF
TRBV7-9,NA,NA,TRBJ1-3,TGTGCCAGCAGCCTGTTGCAGTTCTCTGGAAACACCATATATTTT,CASSLLQFSGNTIYF
TRBV2,TRBD1,NA,TRBJ1-2,TGTGCCAGCAGTACGCCCCAGGGGGACTATGGCTACACCTTC,CASSTPQGDYGYTF
TRBV6-5,NA,NA,TRBJ1-1,TGTGCCAGCACCAACGGGAGGGGCAGGACTGAAGCTTTCTTT,CASTNGRGRTEAFF
TRBV27,NA,few,TRBJ1-1,TGTGCCAGCAGTTCCCCGGCAGGGATGAACACTGAAGCTTTCTTT,CASSSPAGMNTEAFF
TRBV7-2,TRBD2,few,TRBJ2-1,TGTGCCAGCAGCCCCAAGGGACTACAGAACAATGAGCAGTTCTTC,CASSPKGLQNNEQFF
TRBV7-2,TRBD2,NA,TRBJ2-1,TGTGCCAGCAGCCCACGTCGGGCTAGCGGGGGGCGGGCCTACAATGAGCAGTTCTTC,CASSPRRASGGRAYNEQFF
TRBV2,NA,NA,TRBJ1-3,TGTGCCAGCAGTGCGGGGACAAACTCTGGAAACACCATATATTTT,CASSAGTNSGNTIYF
TRBV27,NA,NA,TRBJ1-5,TGTGCCAGCTCTTCTAAGTATAGTCAGCCCCAGCATTTT,CASSSKYSQPQHF
TRBV9,NA,NA,TRBJ2-1,TGTGCCAGCAGCGGGATACCACAGTCTAACTCCTACAATGAGCAGTTCTTC,CASSGIPQSNSYNEQFF
TRBV5-4,TRBD2,few,TRBJ2-5,TGTGCCAGCAGCCCTTTAGCGGGGGGGCCGGGGGAGACCCAGTACTTC,CASSPLAGGPGETQYF
TRBV7-2,TRBD2,once,TRBJ2-3,TGTGCCAGCAGCTTAGGACTAGCGGGGGGGGCAGATACGCAGTATTTT,CASSLGLAGGADTQYF
TRBV5-1,NA,NA,TRBJ1-2,TGCGCCAGCAGCCCAGAAGGACAAGGTGGCTACACCTTC,CASSPEGQGGYTF
TRBV4-3,NA,NA,TRBJ2-6,TGCGCCAGCAGCCAAGGCAGGGGTGGGGCCAACGTCCTGACTTTC,CASSQGRGGANVLTF
TRBV5-1,TRBD1,few,TRBJ1-6,TGCGCCAGCAGCTTGTTACCCGGACAGGGGAATAATTCACCCCTCCACTTT,CASSLLPGQGNNSPLHF
TRBV6-5,NA,NA,TRBJ2-1,TGTGCCAGCAGTGCCACGGGAATTCGGGAGCAGTTCTTC,CASSATGIREQFF
TRBV5-6,NA,NA,TRBJ2-3,TGTGCCAGCAGCTTTGAGGTCAGCGTGACAGATACGCAGTATTTT,CASSFEVSVTDTQYF
TRBV12-2,NA,NA,TRBJ2-5,TGTGCAAGTCGCTTAGCGCGTGGGCGGGGGGACGATTTTGTGACCCAGTACTTC,CASRLARGRGDDFVTQYF